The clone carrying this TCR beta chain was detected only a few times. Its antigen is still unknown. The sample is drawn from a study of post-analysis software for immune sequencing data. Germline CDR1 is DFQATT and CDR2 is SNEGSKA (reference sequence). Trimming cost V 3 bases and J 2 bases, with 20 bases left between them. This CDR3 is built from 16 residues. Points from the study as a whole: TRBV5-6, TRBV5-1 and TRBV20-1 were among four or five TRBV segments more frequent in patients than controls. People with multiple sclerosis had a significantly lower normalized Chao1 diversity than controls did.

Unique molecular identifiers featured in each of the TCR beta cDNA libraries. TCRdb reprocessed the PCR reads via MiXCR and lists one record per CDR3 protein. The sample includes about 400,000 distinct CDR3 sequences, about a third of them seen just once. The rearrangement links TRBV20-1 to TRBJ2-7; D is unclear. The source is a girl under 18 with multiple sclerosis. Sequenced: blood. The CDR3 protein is CSASPLAGPLPYEQYF. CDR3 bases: TGCAGTGCTAGTCCCCTTGCCGGGCCCCTACCCTACGAGCAGTACTTC.